This T cell receptor beta chain stems from a study of T cells in Graves' hyperthyroidism and ophthalmopathy. Study-level background: It was at initial diagnosis, before any treatment, that peripheral blood was collected.

The investigators amplified TCR beta CDR3 regions from RNA transcripts. HTBI primers were used for first-round RT-PCR of the TCR CDR3. TCRdb re-called the multiplex PCR reads through MiXCR, storing one row per CDR3 protein. This table has 250,000 or so distinct CDR3 sequences, 13% to 15% appearing once. The study excluded patients with uncontrolled infection, other autoimmune disease, pregnancy or lactation. PBMCs were collected from a roughly 9.7 ml volume of fresh peripheral blood. In the case of this clonotype: What it binds is unknown.

Germline V gene data show CDR1 as LGHNA and CDR2 as YNFKEQ. The V and J ends lost 3 bases and 3 bases, in that order; junction bases with no gene match: 4. The CDR3 is 15 amino acids. General study findings and limits: Also found in blood were most expanded thyroid clonotypes above 0.001.

V and J are TRBV4-2 and TRBJ2-2; 7 bases agree with TRBD2. The TCR sequence derives from a woman in her forties or fifties with Graves' hyperthyroidism that later progressed to Graves' ophthalmopathy. The sample consisted of blood. CDR3 loop: CASSQSLADTGELFF. For the CDR3, the DNA is TGTGCCAGCAGCCAGTCCCTAGCGGACACCGGGGAGCTGTTTTTT.